The 23 T cell receptor beta chains below all came from one sample that was sequenced in a study of a mutant IDH1 vaccine in newly diagnosed glioma. Profiling relied on immunoSEQ multiplex PCR, and the TCRdb table lists in-frame clones only, not all of them. The sample yields about 54,000 clones, roughly 80% seen once. Time point given: week 23, last vaccination. Every vaccination contained 300 ug of the mutant IDH1 20-mer peptide and was paired with topical imiquimod. No antigen has been identified for these receptors. This specimen was PBMCs, taken from a glioma patient whose treatment included an IDH1 peptide vaccine. All receptors come from a man in his forties with glioma.

J is TRBJ1-4 and V is TRBV29-1, with no clear D. Per germline, CDR1 SQVTM and CDR2 ANQGSEA. This CDR3 is 12 amino acids long. V was shortened by 4 bases and J by 10 bases, with 13 bases between the two germline ends. CDR3 region: CSVGNTAGKLFF. CDR3 coding DNA: TGCAGCGTTGGAAATACGGCTGGAAAACTGTTTTTT.

V and J are TRBV10-2 and TRBJ1-5; D remains ambiguous. V was shortened by 4 bases and J by 3 bases, with 10 bases between the two germline ends. Germline V gene sequence: CDR1 WSHSY, CDR2 SAAADI. This CDR3 has 14 residues. CDR3 sequence: CASSARGLNQPQHF. The CDR3 DNA reads TGCGCCAGCAGTGCGAGAGGACTCAATCAGCCCCAGCATTTT.

This chain links TRBV4-2 with TRBJ1-3; 9 bases fit TRBD1. There are 19 residues in the CDR3. CDR1 and CDR2 (germline): LGHNA, YNFKEQ. J lost 0 bases, V lost 4 bases, and 13 bases had no gene match. CDR3 bases: TGTGCCAGCAGCCGAACAACCGGACAGGGGACTGGCTCTGGAAACACCATATATTTT. The encoded protein is CASSRTTGQGTGSGNTIYF.

This clone was seen a few times. The gene calls are TRBV5-4 and TRBJ1-6; TRBD1 aligns across 9 bases. The ends lost 3 bases at V and 7 bases at J; junction bases unmatched: 5. CDR1 and CDR2 from the germline V gene are SGHNT and YYREEE (reference sequence). The CDR3 extends over 15 amino acids. DNA of the CDR3: TGTGCCAGCAGCTGGGGACAGGGTGGCAATTCACCCCTCCACTTT. Translating it yields CASSWGQGGNSPLHF. The complete variable domain, with remaining parts taken from reference TRBV5-4 and TRBJ1-6, reads ETGVTQSPTHLIKTRGQQVTLRCSSQSGHNTVSWYQQALGQGPQFIFQYYREEENGRGNFPPRFSGLQFPNYSSELNVNALELDDSALYLCASSWGQGGNSPLHFGNGTRLTVT.

DNA for the CDR3: TGTGCCAGCAGTGATATGGGGCGTTGGACCTACGAGCAGTACTTC. It specifies CASSDMGRWTYEQYF. V and J are TRBV6-1 and TRBJ2-7; possibly TRBD1 for D (5 bases). Germline V lookup: CDR1 MNHNS, CDR2 SASEGT. This CDR3 region has 15 residues. V was clipped by 3 bases and J by 2 bases, with 14 bases between them.

This chain uses TRBV7-9 with TRBJ1-3; a weak D match, TRBD1 (6 bases). In germline, CDR1 is SEHNR, CDR2 FQNEAQ (reference sequence). CDR3 length: 16 amino acids. Between the trimmed V and J ends, which lost 6 bases and 0 bases, there was a span of 15 bases. The DNA for the CDR3 is TGTGCCAGCAGACCAAGGGGGGGGAGCTCTGGAAACACCATATATTTT. Translating gives CASRPRGGSSGNTIYF.

V and J are TRBV9 and TRBJ2-3, with TRBD2 as a possible D gene (7 bases). The CDR3 totals 15 residues. Germline assignment: CDR1 SGDLS and CDR2 YYNGEE. V was pared by 0 bases and J by 6 bases, with 14 bases between. In DNA form, the CDR3 reads TGTGCCAGCAGCGTAGGGGGGGGCCTGGTGGATACGCAGTATTTT. It encodes CASSVGGGLVDTQYF.

The chain couples TRBV19 to TRBJ1-1; D is possibly TRBD1 (6 bases). The V and J ends lost 5 bases and 1 base respectively, with 17 bases between them. This CDR3 has 16 residues. Germline CDR1 and CDR2: LNHDA and SQIVND (reference sequence). CDR3 amino acids: CASSPRGGSGNTEAFF. Written as DNA, the CDR3 is TGTGCCAGTAGTCCCCGGGGGGGCAGCGGGAACACTGAAGCTTTCTTT.

The chain has TRBV6-5 and TRBJ1-1; a possible D gene is TRBD1 (5 bases). V lost 6 bases and J 0 bases, leaving 8 bases between the germline ends. The CDR3 consists of 13 residues. Germline assignment: CDR1 MNHEY and CDR2 SVGAGI. CDR3 bases: TGTGCCAGCAGGGAGGGGTTGAACACTGAAGCTTTCTTT. Residues: CASREGLNTEAFF.

The chain combines TRBV6-1 with TRBJ1-1; D ambiguous. The CDR3 contains 18 residues. V was shortened by 1 base and J by 3 bases, with 21 bases between the two germline ends. Germline CDR1 reads MNHNS; CDR2 reads SASEGT. The CDR3 DNA reads as TGTGCCAGCAGTGAAGAAGGCCCCTGGACCTCTCGCTACACTGAAGCTTTCTTT. This translates into CASSEEGPWTSRYTEAFF.

The J gene is TRBJ2-2, the V gene TRBV5-1; 14 bases are a match to TRBD2. CDR3 length: 16 amino acids. After removal of 4 bases from V and 7 bases from J, the junction contained 6 bases not matched to a gene. The germline V gene encodes CDR1 SGHRS and CDR2 YFSETQ. CDR3 sequence reads: CASSPGLAGGFGELFF. The CDR3 DNA is TGCGCCAGCAGCCCTGGACTAGCGGGGGGTTTCGGGGAGCTGTTTTTT.

This rearrangement joins TRBV11-1 to TRBJ2-5; 7 bases are a match to TRBD1. From germline, CDR1 is SGHAT and CDR2 FQDESV (reference sequence). The CDR3 consists of 16 residues. V shed 3 bases, J shed 1 base, and the junction held 8 bases outside the gene matches. CDR3 amino acids: CASSFRVGTAQETQYF. DNA for the CDR3: TGTGCCAGCAGCTTTAGGGTCGGGACAGCCCAAGAGACCCAGTACTTC.

The chain combines TRBV2 with TRBJ2-6; D gene uncertain. The V end lost 3 bases, the J end lost 0 bases, and 6 bases lay between the germline ends. The CDR3 totals 15 residues. From germline, CDR1 is SNHLY and CDR2 FYNNEI. For the CDR3, the DNA is TGTGCCAGCAGTGACCGTTCCTCTGGGGCCAACGTCCTGACTTTC. Its protein is CASSDRSSGANVLTF.

This chain links TRBV7-8 with TRBJ1-1; D is undetermined. CDR1 and CDR2 (germline): SGHVS, FQNEAQ. The CDR3 contains 13 residues. V lost 2 bases and J lost 10, with 14 bases in between. CDR3: CASSLRGRAGAFF. Here the CDR3 DNA reads TGTGCCAGCAGCTTACGGGGTAGGGCTGGAGCTTTCTTT.

This sequence joins TRBV2 and TRBJ2-5, with D hard to call. The CDR3 contains 11 residues. Germline V gene lookup returns CDR1 SNHLY and CDR2 FYNNEI. V was shortened by 8 bases and J by 5 bases, with 9 bases between the two germline ends. The CDR3 loop is CASHPGETQYF. The CDR3 DNA reads as TGTGCCAGCCACCCCGGTGAGACCCAGTACTTC.

This chain uses TRBV18 with TRBJ2-3, with 7 bases lining up with TRBD1. V was clipped by 6 bases and J by 1 base; unmatched bases: 10. This CDR3 comprises 16 residues. Germline lookup yields CDR1 KGHSH and CDR2 LQKENI. Written as DNA, the CDR3 is TGTGCCAGCTCGAAACTACAGGGGCATGGCACAGATACGCAGTATTTT. This codes for CASSKLQGHGTDTQYF.

This sequence joins TRBV2 and TRBJ1-4, with TRBD1 identical over 7 bases. V lost 10 bases to trimming and J lost 7 bases; unmatched junction nucleotides: 21. The CDR3 covers 17 residues. CDR1 is SNHLY and CDR2 is FYNNEI in the germline V gene. The CDR3 region is CATKGADRDSLGEKLFF. CDR3 coding DNA: TGTGCCACCAAGGGGGCTGACAGGGATTCTTTGGGTGAAAAACTGTTTTTT.

The chain uses TRBV4-2 and TRBJ1-2, with D hard to call. Between the trimmed V and J ends, which lost 0 bases and 8 bases, there was a span of 16 bases. The CDR3 contains 15 residues. Germline V CDR1 and CDR2: LGHNA, YNFKEQ. The CDR3 region is CASSQDFKSLGGYTF. The CDR3 DNA reads TGTGCCAGCAGCCAAGATTTTAAGTCGCTGGGCGGCTACACCTTC.

The chain couples TRBV7-9 to TRBJ2-5; possibly TRBD2 for D (6 bases). V was cut by 5 bases and J by 5 bases, with 15 bases left in between. Looked up from germline, CDR1 is SEHNR and CDR2 is FQNEAQ (reference sequence). There are 14 residues in the CDR3. CDR3 nucleotides: TGTGCCAGCAGCCCCCGGGAGAGCAAGGAGACCCAGTACTTC. Amino acids: CASSPRESKETQYF.

This sequence joins TRBV4-1 and TRBJ2-7; TRBD1 agrees at 12 bases. This CDR3 has 17 residues. The V segment lost 0 bases and the J segment 7 bases; nucleotides outside the gene matches: 10. Germline loops: CDR1 MGHRA, CDR2 YSYEKL. The chain's CDR3 is CASSQDPAGTGGVEQYF. The CDR3 DNA reads TGCGCCAGCAGCCAAGATCCGGCCGGGACAGGGGGCGTTGAGCAGTACTTC.

In this sample, this clone turned up many times. The CDR3 loop is CASTPVPGADTEAFF. CDR3 coding DNA: TGTGCCAGCACCCCAGTCCCGGGGGCTGACACTGAAGCTTTCTTT. The rearrangement joins TRBV7-9 to TRBJ1-1, with D possibly TRBD1 on 6 matching bases. CDR1 is SEHNR and CDR2 is FQNEAQ in the germline V gene (reference sequence). The CDR3 is made up of 15 amino acids. The V end was cut by 7 bases, the J end by 3 bases, with 18 bases between.

A single count supports this clone. This chain joins TRBV2 and TRBJ1-1, with D possibly matching TRBD1 (5 bases). The CDR3 length is 12 residues. Germline-derived CDR1 and CDR2 are SNHLY and FYNNEI. The V end lost 5 bases, the J end lost 5 bases, and 9 bases lay between the germline ends. The DNA of the CDR3 is TGTGCCAGCAGTCCGGAGGGGACTGAAGCTTTCTTT. It is translated as CASSPEGTEAFF.

This sequence joins TRBV6-5 and TRBJ1-2, with 7 positions matching TRBD1. Germline-derived CDR1 and CDR2 are MNHEY and SVGAGI. The length of the CDR3 is 16 residues. V lost 4 bases, J lost 0 bases, and 8 bases stayed unmatched. The CDR3 coding sequence is TGTGCCAGCAGTTTCAAAGGGACAGTCTCTAACTATGGCTACACCTTC. Translated, it gives CASSFKGTVSNYGYTF.